This TCR beta chain was recovered during a study of shared clonotypes between healthy human individuals. The study's findings and limits: Memory subsets generally showed smaller estimated richness than naive subsets did.

CD45RO-negative CD8 cells positively selected for CCR7 made up the naive population, which excluded terminally differentiated effector memory CD45RA+ cells. A word on this clone: Its cognate antigen is unknown.

Libraries were prepared by immunoSEQ multiplex PCR; TCRdb keeps only in-frame clonotypes and omits some of them. The sample gives roughly 770,000 clones, 90% to 98% of which show up once; about 0.25% is in the top ten. CDR1 MGHRA and CDR2 YSYEKL come from the germline V gene. Trimming took 2 bases from V and 0 from J; bases not matched to a gene: 6. The CDR3 runs to 16 residues. This chain joins TRBV4-1 and TRBJ2-7, with 8 bases identical to TRBD1. The sequence was obtained from a man aged 25-40 years in good health. Material: naive CD8+ T cells sorted from blood. CDR3 sequence reads: CASSQPPGGGSYEQYF. CDR3 DNA: TGCGCCAGCAGCCAACCCCCAGGGGGCGGCTCCTACGAGCAGTACTTC.